This T cell receptor (beta chain) was documented in a study of regulatory and conventional T cells in RAG deficiency. Sequencing used immunoSEQ multiplex PCR; TCRdb keeps in-frame clones, though not all of them. The sample consists of some 30,000 clones, around 91% of them appearing once. General study results and limits: Patient subsets had shorter CDR3s; Omenn Treg-Tconv overlap exceeded 75%.

In regard to this clone: Antigen unknown. The sample contains more than one DNA sequence encoding this CDR3.

Germline CDR1 reads LNHDA; CDR2 reads SQIVND (reference sequence). V shed 5 bases, J shed 3 bases, and the junction held 6 bases outside the gene matches. This CDR3 region has 16 residues. This sample was shared with a second study, whose subject was regulatory T cells. From that second work: Primers: 52 TRBV forward and 13 TRBJ reverse.

The TCR sequence derives from a human donor in good health. Sequencing was done on a sample of CD8+ T cells sorted from blood. V usage is TRBV19 and J usage is TRBJ1-6, with TRBD1 identical over 8 bases. The DNA of the CDR3 is TGTGCCAGTAGTGACCAAGGACAGGGCTATAATTCACCCCTCCACTTT. Translating gives CASSDQGQGYNSPLHF.